The next 2 T cell receptor beta chains were all read from a single sample in a study of T cells in Graves' hyperthyroidism and ophthalmopathy (dated by TCRdb to about 2019). Library preparation employed multiplex PCR. Instrument used: Illumina HiSeq 2000. The TCR beta CDR3 regions were amplified from RNA transcripts. For the first round of RT-PCR on the TCR CDR3, the HTBI primer set was used together with the Qiagen OneStep RT-PCR kit. Using fastp at Q25 and MiXCR, TCRdb reprocessed the public reads and kept productive beta chains. Rows with a matching CDR3 protein are joined into one entry that keeps the most common DNA and genes. The sample includes fewer than 750,000 distinct CDR3 sequences, with 14% observed a single time. Around 12% of the sample rests with the top ten. Sequencing input: blood. Every receptor here comes from a woman aged 45-65 years with Graves' ophthalmopathy.

This chain uses TRBV25-1 with TRBJ1-1; 7 positions agree with TRBD1. Germline CDR1 and CDR2: MGHDK and SYGVNS. The V segment lost 3 bases and the J segment 0 bases; nucleotides outside the gene matches: 4. The CDR3 consists of 15 residues. The CDR3 region is CASSETTGVNTEAFF. The CDR3 coding sequence is TGTGCCAGCAGTGAGACTACAGGGGTGAACACTGAAGCTTTCTTT.

The chain couples TRBV7-9 to TRBJ1-1, with 8 nucleotides matching TRBD1. V gave up 5 bases and J gave up 5 bases; unmatched junction bases: 10. This CDR3 region has 15 residues. In germline, CDR1 is SEHNR, CDR2 FQNEAQ (reference sequence). The CDR3 sequence is CASSGKTGDGTEAFF. CDR3 bases: TGTGCCAGCAGCGGAAAGACAGGGGACGGAACTGAAGCTTTCTTT.